This T cell receptor (beta chain) stems from a study of blood T cell repertoires in COVID-19. The overall study: Samples of COVID-19 (acute and convalescent) were obtained from the United States, Italy and Spain. T cells, B-cell-depleted T cells, or PBMCs supplied cDNA or gDNA.

How the authors handled the data: Amplification with reference gene primers provided the estimates of nucleated cell counts. Repertoires were generated with immunoSEQ multiplex PCR, while TCRdb's copy carries only in-frame clones and drops some. V and J calls and clone size follow that table, whereas D and trimming were derived from the DNA. The sample comprises about 130,000 clones, approximately 84% of which are singletons, and approximately 18% rests with the top ten. This clone was counted only a few times. This CDR3 is built from 15 residues. Between the trimmed V and J ends, which lost 8 bases and 0 bases, there was a span of 14 bases. Germline V gene data show CDR1 as MNHNY and CDR2 as SVGAGI (reference sequence).

The sample was peripheral blood. The V and J genes are TRBV6-6 and TRBJ2-1, with D perhaps matching TRBD2 (5 bases). This TCR came from an elderly woman with acute or convalescent COVID-19. Here the CDR3 reads CASGGRSISYNEQFF. The CDR3 nucleotides read TGTGCCAGCGGCGGGCGGTCCATCTCCTACAATGAGCAGTTCTTC.